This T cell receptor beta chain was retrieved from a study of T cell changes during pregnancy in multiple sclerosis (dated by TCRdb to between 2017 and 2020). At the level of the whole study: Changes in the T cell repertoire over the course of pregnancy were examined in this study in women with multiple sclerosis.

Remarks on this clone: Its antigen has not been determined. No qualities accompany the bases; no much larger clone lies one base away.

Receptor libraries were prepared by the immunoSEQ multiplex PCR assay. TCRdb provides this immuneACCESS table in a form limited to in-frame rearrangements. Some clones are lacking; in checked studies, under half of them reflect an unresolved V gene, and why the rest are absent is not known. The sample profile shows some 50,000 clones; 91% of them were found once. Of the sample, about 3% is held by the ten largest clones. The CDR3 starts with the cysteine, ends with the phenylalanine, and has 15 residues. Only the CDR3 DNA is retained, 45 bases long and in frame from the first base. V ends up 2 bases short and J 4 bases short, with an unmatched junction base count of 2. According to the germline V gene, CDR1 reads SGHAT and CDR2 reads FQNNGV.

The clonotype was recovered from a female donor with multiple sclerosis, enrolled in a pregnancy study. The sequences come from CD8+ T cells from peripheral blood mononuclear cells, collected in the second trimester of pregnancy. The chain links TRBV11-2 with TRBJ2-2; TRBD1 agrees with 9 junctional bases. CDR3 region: CASSLRQGGTGELFF. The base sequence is TGTGCCAGCAGCTTAAGACAGGGGGGCACCGGGGAGCTGTTTTTT.